Below are 22 T cell receptor beta chains sequenced from a single sample in a study of blood T cell repertoires in COVID-19. Assay: immunoSEQ multiplex PCR; the TCRdb copy retains only in-frame clones and omits some. The sample records a few hundred thousand clones, around nine tenths being singletons. The specimen was peripheral blood. These receptors were taken from a man aged 50 to 60 with active or convalescent COVID-19.

The chain uses TRBV28 and TRBJ1-3; weak D call: TRBD1 (6 bases). CDR3 length equals 18 residues. The germline gives CDR1 MDHEN, CDR2 SYDVKM. V was pared by 4 bases and J by 0 bases, with 19 bases between. The CDR3 loop reads CASSSHRVWRTSGNTIYF. The CDR3, as DNA: TGTGCCAGCAGTTCTCACAGGGTATGGAGGACCTCTGGAAACACCATATATTTT.

The genes are TRBV7-2 and TRBJ1-5; D might be TRBD1 (5 bases). The CDR3 extends over 14 amino acids. V lost 3 bases, J lost 5 bases, and 11 bases lay in between. CDR1 SGHTA and CDR2 FQGNSA come from the germline V gene. The CDR3 DNA is TGTGCCAGCAGCTTCGGAAGGGGCGATCAGCCCCAGCATTTT. Its protein product is CASSFGRGDQPQHF.

V usage is TRBV19 and J usage is TRBJ1-5; unclear D gene. The CDR3 is 14 amino acids. Germline CDR1 reads LNHDA; CDR2 reads SQIVND (reference sequence). The ends were cut back, 5 bases at V and 1 base at J, with 9 bases in the middle. CDR3 bases: TGTGCCAGTAGTTCGGCCGGGAGCAATCAGCCCCAGCATTTT. Its translation is CASSSAGSNQPQHF.

V usage is TRBV6-1 and J usage is TRBJ1-4; weak D call: TRBD1 (5 bases). The V gene's germline CDR1 is MNHNS and CDR2 SASEGT. This CDR3 comprises 14 residues. V shed 1 base and J shed 7 bases, with 10 bases lying between them. DNA of the CDR3: TGTGCCAGCAGTGAAGTCAGGGTTGGTGAAAAACTGTTTTTT. It specifies CASSEVRVGEKLFF.

The chain employs TRBV18 and TRBJ1-5, with a weak D call TRBD1 (6 bases). Deletions cut 3 bases from V and 6 bases from J, with 12 bases between. Germline V lookup: CDR1 KGHSH, CDR2 LQKENI. This CDR3 is 14 amino acids long. The CDR3 DNA reads as TGTGCCAGCTCACCGGCAGGGGCGGGTCAGCCCCAGCATTTT. This translates into CASSPAGAGQPQHF.

V usage is TRBV5-8 and J usage is TRBJ2-6; 7 nucleotides match TRBD1. CDR3 size: 15 residues. Germline V gene sequence: CDR1 SGHTS, CDR2 YDEGEE. The junction had 2 bases not matched to a gene; V was cut back by 4 bases and J by 1 base. CDR3 protein: CASSPGQSGANVLTF. The CDR3 DNA is TGTGCCAGCAGCCCGGGACAGTCTGGGGCCAACGTCCTGACTTTC.

The genes are TRBV7-3 and TRBJ2-3; D not certain. Looked up from germline, CDR1 is SGHTA and CDR2 is FQGTGA. The CDR3 spans 15 residues. The V and J ends lost 2 bases and 3 bases respectively, with 12 bases between them. The CDR3 reads CASSLYSGPTDTQYF. The CDR3 DNA is TGTGCCAGCAGCTTATATAGTGGGCCGACAGATACGCAGTATTTT. The full variable domain, completed using reference TRBV7-3 and TRBJ2-3, is GAGVSQTPSNKVTEKGKYVELRCDPISGHTALYWYRQSLGQGPEFLIYFQGTGAADDSGLPNDRFFAVRPEGSVSTLKIQRTERGDSAVYLCASSLYSGPTDTQYFGPGTRLTVL.

The rearrangement uses TRBV3-1 (or the pseudogene TRBV3-2) and TRBJ2-7; a weak D match, TRBD2 (5 bases). V was trimmed by 3 bases and J by 1 base, leaving 7 bases between them. CDR1 is LGHDT, CDR2 YNNKEL, per germline (reference sequence). This CDR3 is built from 13 residues. In DNA, the CDR3 is TGTGCCAGCAGCCATCGAGGGTCCTACGAGCAGTACTTC. Encoded protein: CASSHRGSYEQYF.

This chain links TRBV28 with TRBJ1-2, with a possible D match to TRBD1 (5 bases). The CDR3 runs 13 residues. The V end was cut by 10 bases, the J end by 2 bases, with 14 bases between. CDR1 is MDHEN, CDR2 SYDVKM, per germline. The CDR3 nucleotides read TGTGCCACCCTACTACAGGAGAACTATGGCTACACCTTC. As protein: CATLLQENYGYTF.

The gene calls are TRBV14 and TRBJ2-1; 11 positions agree with TRBD2. There are 16 residues in the CDR3. V dropped 7 bases and J dropped 10; count of bases not matched to a gene: 15. In germline, CDR1 is SGHDN, CDR2 FVKESK. The CDR3 DNA follows: TGTGCCAGCACCCCGACTAGCGGGGTTACAATGAGGGAGCAGTTCTTC. This encodes CASTPTSGVTMREQFF.

The V gene is TRBV28, the J gene TRBJ2-1; D not certain. Trimming left V 6 bases short and J 4 bases short, with 7 bases between. The CDR3 covers 12 residues. Germline CDR1 is MDHEN and CDR2 is SYDVKM. CDR3 amino acids: CASSLVYNEQFF. DNA for the CDR3: TGTGCCAGCAGCCTCGTTTACAATGAGCAGTTCTTC.

The chain recombines TRBV10-2 with TRBJ2-1, with 11 bases lining up with TRBD2. The CDR3 runs to 17 residues. The V gene end was trimmed by 3 bases and the J gene end by 2 bases; junction bases not matched to a gene: 6. Germline values: CDR1 WSHSY, CDR2 SAAADI. The CDR3 loop reads CASSDSLAGDPYNEQFF. The CDR3 DNA sequence: TGCGCCAGCAGTGACTCACTAGCGGGGGATCCCTACAATGAGCAGTTCTTC.

In the case of this clone: Other DNA sequences in this specimen translate into the identical CDR3. This rearrangement joins TRBV5-4 to TRBJ1-6, with D perhaps matching TRBD1 (5 bases). The CDR3 extends over 14 amino acids. The germline V gene has CDR1 SGHNT and CDR2 YYREEE (reference sequence). The ends were cut back, 0 bases at V and 7 bases at J, with 8 bases in the middle. The CDR3 sequence is CASSLDRTNSPLHF. CDR3 coding DNA: TGTGCCAGCAGCTTGGACAGGACGAATTCACCCCTCCACTTT.

The CDR3 is CASSPVGTGGTDTQYF. CDR3 DNA sequence: TGTGCCAGCAGCCCCGTAGGGACAGGGGGCACAGATACGCAGTATTTT. The V gene is TRBV9, the J gene TRBJ2-3, with TRBD1 matching over 10 bases. The CDR3 totals 16 residues. CDR1 and CDR2 (germline): SGDLS, YYNGEE. V shed 4 bases and J 1 base; nucleotides not matched to a gene: 6.

Points on this clone: The junction and the germline gene differ at one end; a read error may be behind it. The V gene is TRBV12-5, the J gene TRBJ1-3; D is possibly TRBD1 (6 bases). The CDR3 contains 17 residues. Germline values: CDR1 LGHNT, CDR2 FRNRAP. The CDR3 loop is CASVLPEGGGSGNTIYF. The CDR3 nucleotides are TGTGCTAGTGTTTTGCCGGAGGGAGGGGGCTCTGGAAACACCATATATTTT.

The chain has TRBV7-9 and TRBJ1-2; 8 positions agree with TRBD1. The CDR3 is 15 residues long. Germline CDR1 reads SEHNR; CDR2 reads FQNEAQ (reference sequence). V trimming: 2 bases; J trimming: 4 bases; junction bases outside the gene matches: 6. In DNA, the CDR3 is TGTGCCAGCAGCTTAACTCGGGACAGGACCTATGGCTACACCTTC. This gives the protein CASSLTRDRTYGYTF. The full variable domain, its missing parts supplied by reference TRBV7-9 and TRBJ1-2, is DTGVSQNPRHKITKRGQNVTFRCDPISEHNRLYWYRQTLGQGPEFLTYFQNEAQLEKSRLLSDRFSAERPKGSFSTLEIQRTEQGDSAMYLCASSLTRDRTYGYTFGSGTRLTVV.

V gene TRBV30 combines with J gene TRBJ1-4, with D unresolved. Germline lookup yields CDR1 GTSNPN and CDR2 SVGIG (reference sequence). With 1 base removed from V and 12 bases from J, the gap between germline ends came to 12 bases. The CDR3 covers 12 residues. CDR3 nucleotide sequence: TGTGCCTGGAGTGCGACCGGGTTCGAACTGTTTTTT. Translating gives CAWSATGFELFF.

This clone came up once. The V and J genes are TRBV5-8 and TRBJ2-2; a weak D match, TRBD2 (6 bases). V lost 3 bases and J lost 3, with 18 bases in between. Germline-derived CDR1 and CDR2 are SGHTS and YDEGEE. The CDR3 consists of 17 residues. DNA for the CDR3: TGTGCCAGCAGCTCCCGGGACTCCTTCTCCTACACCGGGGAGCTGTTTTTT. It specifies CASSSRDSFSYTGELFF. Combining the CDR3 with reference TRBV5-8 and TRBJ2-2 gives the whole variable domain EAGVTQSPTHLIKTRGQQATLRCSPISGHTSVYWYQQALGLGLQFLLWYDEGEERNRGNFPPRFSGRQFPNYSSELNVNALELEDSALYLCASSSRDSFSYTGELFFGEGSRLTVL.

The chain is built from TRBV7-2 and TRBJ2-5, with D possibly matching TRBD1 (6 bases). From germline, CDR1 is SGHTA and CDR2 FQGNSA. Trimming cost V 4 bases and J 3 bases, with 9 bases left between them. The CDR3 totals 13 residues. The CDR3 is CASSSRTEETQYF. The CDR3 DNA sequence: TGTGCCAGCAGCTCCAGGACAGAAGAGACCCAGTACTTC.

This sequence joins TRBV6-5 and TRBJ2-5; D is perhaps TRBD2 (5 bases). This CDR3 region has 14 residues. Germline loops: CDR1 MNHEY, CDR2 SVGAGI. Trimming pared 6 bases from V and 1 base from J, leaving 12 bases between. The CDR3 sequence: CASRRNRGQETQYF. The CDR3, as DNA: TGTGCCAGCAGGCGCAACCGGGGCCAAGAGACCCAGTACTTC.

The V and J genes are TRBV5-1 and TRBJ1-4; 11 bases agree with TRBD1. CDR1 is SGHRS and CDR2 is YFSETQ in the germline V gene. The ends lost 5 bases at V and 8 bases at J; junction bases unmatched: 2. This CDR3 spans 13 amino acids. The CDR3 spells CASSRTGGEKLFF. The CDR3 DNA sequence: TGCGCCAGCAGTCGGACAGGGGGCGAAAAACTGTTTTTT.

The chain carries TRBV6-1 and TRBJ1-1, with 8 bases lining up with TRBD1. Germline V CDR1 and CDR2: MNHNS, SASEGT. This CDR3 contains 14 residues. Trimming at V came to 3 bases and at J to 4 bases, leaving 4 bases not matched to a gene. This chain's CDR3 is CASSDQGAVTEAFF. The CDR3 DNA sequence: TGTGCCAGCAGTGACCAGGGGGCGGTCACTGAAGCTTTCTTT.